The rows below give T cell receptor beta chains drawn from one sample of a study of blood T cell repertoires in COVID-19. TCRdb keeps only in-frame clones here, not all; method: immunoSEQ multiplex PCR. The table has about 220,000 clones, roughly 84% seen once. What was sequenced was peripheral blood. These receptor sequences come from a woman in her sixties or seventies who had recovered from COVID-19. The CDR3 runs from the conserved cysteine through the conserved F or W. A D gene is named only where the DNA matches it firmly.

>.|TRBV30
CAWSVGSSGGNQPQHF
>TRBD2|TRBV2
CASSTSGGELFF
>.|TRBV27
CASSLAGSDYGYTF
>TRBD1|TRBV6-5
CASRGQGADEQYF
>TRBD1|TRBV5-5
CASSSDRGDEKLFF
>TRBD1|TRBV7-9
CASSFHRTSERDRGYGYTF
>.|TRBV18
CASSPGYREYEQFF
>TRBD2|TRBV5-4
CASSGKRGGLETQYF
>TRBD2|TRBV12-5
CASGLTLSGGVVYNEQFF
>.|TRBV4-2
CASSNRATINEQFF
>.|TRBV5-6
CASSFTGFRTEAFF
>.|TRBV9
CASSPFFSPDTQYF
>.|TRBV12-3/TRBV12-4
CASSFGYTEAFF
>TRBD2|TRBV7-8
CASRLAGEDTQYF
>TRBD1|TRBV6-5
CASSRTGTGSFVLTF
>.|TRBV21-1
CASSRVRSGINEQFF
>.|TRBV15
CATTSTVNYGYTF
>.|TRBV9
CASSPRDSPTDTQYF
>TRBD2|TRBV13
CASSLWGGTGANVLTF
>TRBD1|TRBV30
CAWSETGEDGYTF
>TRBD1|TRBV2
CASSVQGQGVETQYF
>TRBD2|TRBV6-1
CASSEVGGGYNEQFF
>TRBD1|TRBV9
CASTNYRGSYAGANVLTF
>.|TRBV5-1
CASSLPPVYEQYF
>TRBD1|TRBV12-5
CASALGQGNQPQHF
>TRBD2|TRBV5-1
CASSPGRQRGIYEQYF
>TRBD1|TRBV4-1
CASSHPVPGQGAYGYTF
>.|TRBV19
CASSPGFESASYNEQFF
>TRBD1|TRBV19
CASSMQGAGEQYF
>.|TRBV19
CASSIMGAAGPGETQYF
>TRBD1|TRBV9
CASSPGTGGYQPQHF
>TRBD1|TRBV29-1
CSVETGDGYTF
>.|TRBV18
CASSPDIGRGSGNTIYF
>TRBD1|TRBV5-1
CASSLGDRGNTGELFF